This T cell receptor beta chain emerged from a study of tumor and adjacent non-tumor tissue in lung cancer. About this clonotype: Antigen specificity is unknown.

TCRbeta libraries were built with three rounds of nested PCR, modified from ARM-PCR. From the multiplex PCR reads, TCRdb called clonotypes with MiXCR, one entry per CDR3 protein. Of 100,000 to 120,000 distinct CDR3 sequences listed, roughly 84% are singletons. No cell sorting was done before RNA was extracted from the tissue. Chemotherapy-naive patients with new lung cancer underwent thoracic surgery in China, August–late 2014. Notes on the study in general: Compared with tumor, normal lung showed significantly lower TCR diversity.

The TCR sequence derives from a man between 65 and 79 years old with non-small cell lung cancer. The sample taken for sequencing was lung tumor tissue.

Here the CDR3 reads CASSFGGGTEQYV. Written as DNA, the CDR3 is TGTGCCAGCAGCTTCGGGGGGGGAACCGAGCAGTACGTC. This chain connects TRBV7-3 to TRBJ2-7, with TRBD2 matching over 8 bases. There are 13 residues in the CDR3. In germline, CDR1 is SGHTA, CDR2 FQGTGA. V was pared by 3 bases and J by 6 bases, with 4 bases of the junction left unmatched.